These 23 T cell receptor beta chains share one sample of origin, sequenced in a study of blood T cell repertoires in COVID-19. Measured with immunoSEQ multiplex PCR; TCRdb has only the in-frame clones, and not every one. Of approximately 260,000 clones listed, about 86% were seen once; the top ten hold 3.6%. The sequencing input was peripheral blood. These receptors were collected from a man in his late teens or twenties with active or convalescent COVID-19.

CDR3 sequence reads: CASSYEGRRTEAFF. The CDR3 nucleotides are TGTGCCAGCAGTTACGAGGGGAGGCGAACTGAAGCTTTCTTT. The V and J genes are TRBV6-5 and TRBJ1-1, with D maybe TRBD1 (5 bases). The CDR3 has 14 amino acids. V lost 2 bases to trimming and J lost 5 bases, with 12 bases between them. The germline gives CDR1 MNHEY, CDR2 SVGAGI.

There are a few counts of this clone. This chain links TRBV9 with TRBJ2-7, with TRBD1 as a possible D gene (7 bases). Germline V gives CDR1 SGDLS, CDR2 YYNGEE. The ends were cut back, 4 bases at V and 4 bases at J, with 18 bases in the middle. The CDR3 extends over 15 amino acids. CDR3 region: CASSPPGDREYEQYF. DNA of the CDR3: TGTGCCAGCAGCCCCCCGGGAGACAGGGAGTACGAGCAGTACTTC.

The chain joins TRBV18 to TRBJ1-3; no firm D call. Trimming took 1 base from V and 8 from J, leaving 15 bases between them. Germline V gene lookup returns CDR1 KGHSH and CDR2 LQKENI. The CDR3 has 15 residues. CDR3 sequence (DNA): TGTGCCAGCTCACCACTCGGCCCCGAGGGTTACACCATATATTTT. Amino acids: CASSPLGPEGYTIYF.

In nucleotides, the CDR3 is TGTGCCACCAGCAGAGATCTTACAGGGGATCAGCCCCAGCATTTT. This gives the protein CATSRDLTGDQPQHF. V gene TRBV15 combines with J gene TRBJ1-5, with 7 positions matching TRBD1. This CDR3 comprises 15 residues. The germline gives CDR1 LNHNV, CDR2 YYDKDF (reference sequence). With V trimmed by 0 bases and J by 5 bases, 4 bases remained unmatched. Supplemented by reference TRBV15 and TRBJ1-5, the full variable domain reads DAMVIQNPRYQVTQFGKPVTLSCSQTLNHNVMYWYQQKSSQAPKLLFHYYDKDFNNEADTPDNFQSRRPNTSFCFLDIRSPGLGDTAMYLCATSRDLTGDQPQHFGDGTRLSIL.

DNA for the CDR3: TGTGCCAGCAGCGGAGGGACTAGCGCGTTATACGAGCAGTACTTC. The encoded protein is CASSGGTSALYEQYF. This chain uses TRBV9 with TRBJ2-7, with 10 bases that match TRBD2. The CDR3 runs to 15 residues. With V trimmed by 3 bases and J by 4 bases, 7 bases remained unmatched. The germline CDR1 and CDR2 sequences are SGDLS and YYNGEE.

The V and J genes are TRBV6-5 and TRBJ2-1, with D uncertain. Between the trimmed V and J ends, which lost 2 bases and 10 bases, there was a span of 6 bases. In germline, CDR1 is MNHEY, CDR2 SVGAGI. CDR3 length: 11 amino acids. The CDR3 here is CASSYAREQFF. The CDR3 DNA reads TGTGCCAGCAGTTACGCGAGGGAGCAGTTCTTC.

This rearrangement joins TRBV6-6 to TRBJ2-2, with TRBD1 identical over 8 bases. This CDR3 is built from 20 residues. The germline gives CDR1 MNHNY, CDR2 SVGAGI (reference sequence). V trimming: 6 bases; J trimming: 4 bases; junction bases outside the gene matches: 22. The chain's CDR3 is CASSRINRDRRKTSTGELFF. The CDR3 bases are TGTGCCAGCAGCCGAATCAACCGGGACAGGAGGAAAACATCCACCGGGGAGCTGTTTTTT.

The chain recombines TRBV5-1 with TRBJ2-1; possible D gene TRBD2, 6 bases. Trimming shortened V by 1 base and J by 4 bases, and 12 bases separated the two germline ends. Germline CDR1 is SGHRS and CDR2 is YFSETQ. The CDR3 sequence is 15 residues long. CDR3 nucleotide sequence: TGCGCCAGCAGCTTGCTGGCAGGGACTTACAATGAGCAGTTCTTC. Protein: CASSLLAGTYNEQFF.

The chain combines TRBV29-1 with TRBJ1-1; weak D call: TRBD1 (5 bases). This CDR3 region has 12 residues. The V and J ends lost 6 bases and 3 bases respectively, with 11 bases between them. CDR1 is SQVTM and CDR2 is ANQGSEA in the germline V gene. The CDR3 protein is CSVRWGDTEAFF. The CDR3 nucleotides are TGCAGCGTCAGATGGGGGGACACTGAAGCTTTCTTT. Supplemented by reference TRBV29-1 and TRBJ1-1, the full variable domain reads SAVISQKPSRDICQRGTSLTIQCQVDSQVTMMFWYRQQPGQSLTLIATANQGSEATYESGFVIDKFPISRPNLTFSTLTVSNMSPEDSSIYLCSVRWGDTEAFFGQGTRLTVV.

The chain recombines TRBV28 with TRBJ1-4; no firm D call. V lost 1 base and J 2 bases, leaving 5 bases between the germline ends. Germline V CDR1 and CDR2: MDHEN, SYDVKM. This CDR3 comprises 14 residues. CDR3 region: CASSLYRTNEKLFF. In DNA form, the CDR3 reads TGTGCCAGCAGTTTATACCGGACTAATGAAAAACTGTTTTTT. Full variable domain (rest looked up from reference TRBV28 and TRBJ1-4): DVKVTQSSRYLVKRTGEKVFLECVQDMDHENMFWYRQDPGLGLRLIYFSYDVKMKEKGDIPEGYSVSREKKERFSLILESASTNQTSMYLCASSLYRTNEKLFFGSGTQLSVL.

CDR3 region: CASSLQSGMNTGELFF. The DNA of the CDR3 is TGTGCCAGCAGCTTGCAGAGCGGGATGAACACCGGGGAGCTGTTTTTT. The chain joins TRBV7-2 to TRBJ2-2; 7 positions agree with TRBD2. V dropped 3 bases and J dropped 1; count of bases not matched to a gene: 5. The germline V gene encodes CDR1 SGHTA and CDR2 FQGNSA. The CDR3 spans 16 residues. The full variable domain, its missing parts supplied by reference TRBV7-2 and TRBJ2-2, is GAGVSQSPSNKVTEKGKDVELRCDPISGHTALYWYRQSLGQGLEFLIYFQGNSAPDKSGLPSDRFSAERTGGSVSTLTIQRTQQEDSAVYLCASSLQSGMNTGELFFGEGSRLTVL.

This clone was recorded once. The rearrangement joins TRBV7-2 to TRBJ2-2; 8 positions match TRBD2. V was clipped by 5 bases and J by 7 bases; unmatched bases: 9. Germline V gene sequence: CDR1 SGHTA, CDR2 FQGNSA. The CDR3 length is 15 residues. The CDR3 DNA follows: TGTGCCAGCAGCCGTTGGGAGCGGGAGAGCGGGGAGCTGTTTTTT. It encodes CASSRWERESGELFF.

The chain uses TRBV10-2 and TRBJ1-4; 8 bases match TRBD1. Germline V gives CDR1 WSHSY, CDR2 SAAADI. The CDR3 loop spans 15 amino acids. V lost 6 bases, J lost 7 bases, and 10 bases stayed unmatched. In nucleotides, the CDR3 is TGCGCCAGCAGCGAGACAGGGGTTTCTACTGAAAAACTGTTTTTT. Residues: CASSETGVSTEKLFF.

J is TRBJ2-3 and V is TRBV19; D remains unclear. The CDR3 runs to 14 residues. Germline V gene lookup returns CDR1 LNHDA and CDR2 SQIVND (reference sequence). Trimming stripped 3 bases from V and 4 bases from J, with 11 bases between. This CDR3 is CASSIYLSADTQYF. For the CDR3, the DNA is TGTGCCAGTAGTATTTACCTGAGCGCAGATACGCAGTATTTT. Full variable domain (missing parts from reference TRBV19 and TRBJ2-3): DGGITQSPKYLFRKEGQNVTLSCEQNLNHDAMYWYRQDPGQGLRLIYYSQIVNDFQKGDIAEGYSVSREKKESFPLTVTSAQKNPTAFYLCASSIYLSADTQYFGPGTRLTVL.

V is TRBV2 and J is TRBJ2-7, with D tentatively TRBD1 (6 bases). Germline lookup yields CDR1 SNHLY and CDR2 FYNNEI. The CDR3 totals 12 residues. V was clipped by 8 bases and J by 4 bases, with 12 bases between them. The CDR3 region has the DNA TGTGCCAGCTCAGGGGTCAGGTACGAGCAGTACTTC. This gives the protein CASSGVRYEQYF.

V is TRBV29-1 and J is TRBJ2-7; perhaps TRBD2 as D (5 bases). This CDR3 is built from 11 residues. V was clipped by 5 bases and J by 1 base, with 6 bases between them. Germline CDR1 and CDR2: SQVTM and ANQGSEA. Here the CDR3 reads CSVRGSYEQYF. For the CDR3, the DNA is TGCAGCGTTCGGGGATCCTACGAGCAGTACTTC.

The chain has TRBV6-5 and TRBJ2-7; possible D gene TRBD2, 5 bases. The germline V gene encodes CDR1 MNHEY and CDR2 SVGAGI. CDR3 length: 13 residues. Trimming shortened V by 2 bases and J by 5 bases, and 10 bases separated the two germline ends. Written as DNA, the CDR3 is TGTGCCAGCAGTTACCGGGGTTCGGACGAGCAGTACTTC. Its protein product is CASSYRGSDEQYF.

The J gene is TRBJ1-3, the V gene TRBV6-5; weak D call: TRBD1 (5 bases). V was pared by 4 bases and J by 3 bases, with 13 bases between. The CDR3 extends over 15 amino acids. CDR1 is MNHEY and CDR2 is SVGAGI in the germline V gene. CDR3 sequence: CASSLGGVRGNTIYF. The CDR3 DNA follows: TGTGCCAGCAGTTTGGGAGGGGTCCGTGGAAACACCATATATTTT.

The chain recombines TRBV28 with TRBJ2-5; 9 positions match TRBD1. The CDR3 is 15 residues long. The J segment lost 2 bases and the V segment lost 6 bases, leaving 7 bases of the junction unmatched. Germline assignment: CDR1 MDHEN and CDR2 SYDVKM. The chain's CDR3 is CASRTWDRDQETQYF. For the CDR3, the DNA is TGTGCCAGCAGGACCTGGGACAGGGATCAAGAGACCCAGTACTTC.

V is TRBV25-1 and J is TRBJ1-1; D is ambiguous. CDR3 length: 15 amino acids. V lost 6 bases to trimming and J lost 0 bases, with 14 bases between them. CDR1 is MGHDK and CDR2 is SYGVNS in the germline V gene. In DNA form, the CDR3 reads TGTGCCAGCAGAGGCGGGGAAAGGTTGAACACTGAAGCTTTCTTT. Amino acid sequence: CASRGGERLNTEAFF.

The CDR3 reads CASTTDRGDTGELFF. As DNA, the CDR3 is TGTGCCAGCACCACAGACAGGGGCGACACCGGGGAGCTGTTTTTT. This chain joins TRBV28 and TRBJ2-2, with TRBD1 matching 8 bases. V lost 7 bases to trimming and J lost 3 bases; unmatched junction nucleotides: 7. The CDR3 totals 15 residues. Germline lookup yields CDR1 MDHEN and CDR2 SYDVKM.

V and J are TRBV19 and TRBJ2-1, with a tentative D call TRBD1 (5 bases). Germline CDR1 LNHDA, CDR2 SQIVND (reference sequence). This CDR3 is built from 15 residues. V was shortened by 3 bases and J by 8 bases, with 17 bases between the two germline ends. The CDR3 DNA reads as TGTGCCAGTAGTATTTCTGGGGCCCGACGTCATGAGCAGTTCTTC. It codes for CASSISGARRHEQFF.

This clone was seen a single time. The chain joins TRBV14 to TRBJ2-1, with 7 bases matching TRBD1. After removal of 4 bases from V and 0 bases from J, the junction contained 6 bases not matched to a gene. From germline, CDR1 is SGHDN and CDR2 FVKESK. CDR3 length equals 16 residues. The CDR3 reads CASSPLDRPSYNEQFF. The CDR3 DNA reads as TGTGCCAGCAGCCCCCTGGACAGGCCCTCCTACAATGAGCAGTTCTTC.